The present entry profiles one T cell receptor beta chain with its context. Its antigen remains undetermined. Base-call qualities are not available, and no considerably larger clone is one nucleotide away. Per the germline V gene (reference sequence), LGHDT is the CDR1 and YNNKEL is the CDR2. The V end gives up 0 bases and the J end 4 bases, leaving 8 bases in the junction not matched to a gene. The CDR3 sequence holds 16 residues, the cysteine and phenylalanine included. The CDR3 DNA has 48 bases and is translated from base 1. This sample stems from a study of metastatic and nonmetastatic thyroid tumors (dated by TCRdb to about 2020). For the study in its entirety: Repertoires from peripheral blood and from tumor or nodule tissue samples of malignant and benign thyroid patients were compared. Broad study findings and their caveats: In both blood and tumor samples, malignant tumors were reported to have significantly higher TCR beta diversity than benign nodules.

None of the patients had been given any treatment before thyroid surgery. Using T-cell receptor beta sequencing, the study looked back at clinical samples from patients collected from about 2011 to 2019. Receptor libraries were prepared by PCR. This sample was sequenced with an Illumina HiSeq 4000. High-throughput sequencing was used to profile the TCR beta-chain CDR3 region of every patient. The authors' pipeline ran thus. A classifier to discriminate distant-metastatic papillary thyroid cancer patients was built from CDR3 differences across clinicopathological groups. Repertoire diversity was assessed with the Shannon index, and tumor-blood repertoire similarity with the Morisita-Horn index. The public reads were reanalyzed by TCRdb: fastp trimming at Q25, MiXCR alignment, in-frame beta chains only. The V and J calls come from TCRdb's annotation, not from the publication. In all, the sample holds about 19,000 clones, and roughly 25% of those were seen once. The top ten clones comprise under 12% of the sample.

The sequence was obtained from a female donor with papillary thyroid cancer or a benign thyroid nodule (not recorded which). Some clones in this sample may be carry-over from other donors' samples. Recombination joined TRBV3-1 with TRBJ2-7; TRBD2 fits 8 bases in the junction. The sequencing input was tumor tissue. The sequenced DNA is TGTGCCAGCAGCCAAGATCCAGAGGGACTAGGATACGAGCAGTACTTC. It translates to CASSQDPEGLGYEQYF.